These T cell receptor beta chains were read from a single sample in a study of cytomegalovirus exposure and HLA in healthy donors. The data were produced by immunoSEQ multiplex PCR, yet TCRdb's version contains in-frame clones alone and is incomplete. The sample includes 150,000 to 200,000 clones, just over 75% of them seen just once. The sequenced sample was PBMCs. All receptors derive from an older woman in good health and CMV-seropositive. CDR3s include the opening cysteine and the closing phenylalanine or tryptophan. D genes are given only for firm matches. Clone size is shown for a subset of rows, as once, few, many or a class of expanded clone.

size,V,D,J,DNA,CDR3
once,TRBV2,-,TRBJ1-6,TGTACCAACAGTACAGGCTTGAATTCACCCCTCCACTTT,CTNSTGLNSPLHF
few,TRBV11-2,-,TRBJ2-7,TGTGCCAGCAGCTTATCGCGGGCGGCACAGCCCGACGAGCAGTACTTC,CASSLSRAAQPDEQYF
once,TRBV2,TRBD1,TRBJ1-3,TGTGCCAGCAGCGATAGGACAGGGCCTACCTTCTCTGGAAACACCATATATTTT,CASSDRTGPTFSGNTIYF
once,TRBV4-3,TRBD1,TRBJ1-2,TGCGCCAGCAGCCCGAAACGGACAGGTCTCTATGGCTACACCTTC,CASSPKRTGLYGYTF
-,TRBV29-1,-,TRBJ1-1,TGCAGCGCCATACTAGGCGTCACTGAAGCTTTCTTT,CSAILGVTEAFF
-,TRBV19,-,TRBJ2-5,TGTGCCAGTAGTCCTCGGGTTGGACAGCCCCAAGAGACCCAGTACTTC,CASSPRVGQPQETQYF
-,TRBV2,TRBD1,TRBJ1-5,TGTGCCAGCAGCGTAGGGACAGGGTCTAATCAGCCCCAGCATTTT,CASSVGTGSNQPQHF
-,TRBV6-1,TRBD2,TRBJ2-1,TGTGCCAGCAGTGAAGAGACTAGCGCCTCCAATGAGCAGTTCTTC,CASSEETSASNEQFF
-,TRBV27,-,TRBJ2-7,TGTGCCAGCAGTTTTAAGACAGGAACCTACGAGCAGTACTTC,CASSFKTGTYEQYF
-,TRBV10-3,-,TRBJ2-7,TGTGCCATCAGTGCGAACAGTGAGTACGAGCAGTACTTC,CAISANSEYEQYF
few,TRBV7-9,TRBD2,TRBJ2-1,TGTGCCAGCAGCTTTAGCGGGGGGGCCGCCAATGAGCAGTTCTTC,CASSFSGGAANEQFF
-,TRBV10-3,TRBD1,TRBJ1-2,TGTGCCATCAGTCGACAGGGGGCCCACAACTATGGCTACACCTTC,CAISRQGAHNYGYTF
-,TRBV29-1,-,TRBJ1-1,TGCAGCGTTCGGTGGGCGAACACTGAAGCTTTCTTT,CSVRWANTEAFF
-,TRBV27,TRBD1,TRBJ2-7,TGTGCCAGCAGTTTAGGGCAGGGGGTTACCTACGAGCAGTACTTC,CASSLGQGVTYEQYF
-,TRBV28,TRBD1,TRBJ1-5,TGTGCCAGCGGGGACAGAACTAAGCATTTT,CASGDRTKHF
-,TRBV9,-,TRBJ1-1,TGTGCCAGCAGCGCCTCGGGACTGCCGGGCACTGAAGCTTTCTTT,CASSASGLPGTEAFF
-,TRBV28,TRBD1,TRBJ1-5,TGTGCCAGCAGTTTGTCGGGACAGAGAAATCAGCCCCAGCATTTT,CASSLSGQRNQPQHF
-,TRBV7-9,-,TRBJ2-2,TGTGCCAGCAGCTACGACAGTAAAACCGGGGAGCTGTTTTTT,CASSYDSKTGELFF
-,TRBV5-6,TRBD1,TRBJ2-2,TGTGCCAGCAGCTTGGATACAGGGGTGCCCACCGGGGAGCTGTTTTTT,CASSLDTGVPTGELFF
-,TRBV28,TRBD1,TRBJ2-5,TGTGCCAGCAGTTTACGGACAGGGGTGGGCGGAGAGACCCAGTACTTC,CASSLRTGVGGETQYF
-,TRBV28,-,TRBJ1-5,TGTGCCAGCAGTTTGACAGATAGCAATCAGCCCCAGCATTTT,CASSLTDSNQPQHF
-,TRBV2,-,TRBJ2-5,TGTGCCAGCAGTGGGGACACCCAAGAGACCCAGTACTTC,CASSGDTQETQYF
-,TRBV9,TRBD2,TRBJ2-3,TGTGCCAGCAGCGTATTGGGCGGGCGGGAGTCCACAGATACGCAGTATTTT,CASSVLGGRESTDTQYF
once,TRBV4-1,TRBD2,TRBJ2-1,TGCGCCAGCAGCGTAAGACTAGCGGGGTACTACAATGAGCAGTTCTTC,CASSVRLAGYYNEQFF
few,TRBV5-6,TRBD2,TRBJ2-3,TGTGCCAGCAGGGGGAACCTGGGGAGGGCCACAGATACGCAGTATTTT,CASRGNLGRATDTQYF
-,TRBV2,TRBD2,TRBJ2-3,TGTGCCAGCAGTTGGGGACTAGCGGGGGAAGGAGATACGCAGTATTTT,CASSWGLAGEGDTQYF